This TCR beta chain was found in a study of cytomegalovirus exposure and HLA in healthy donors. The germline V and J ends were trimmed by 0 bases and 2 bases, with 12 bases remaining between them. The CDR3 length is 15 residues. Germline lookup yields CDR1 SGHDT and CDR2 YYEEEE. As for this clone: Its antigen remains unknown.

Study-level results: In a later analysis, TCR beta V- and J-gene trimming showed a link to a missense DCLRE1C variant.

PCR was performed using 60 Vbeta and 13 Jbeta primers. Profiled with immunoSEQ multiplex PCR; TCRdb holds only in-frame clones, not every one. The table lists 130,000 or so clones, around three quarters of them singletons. Sequencing was performed on PBMCs. J is TRBJ2-7 and V is TRBV5-6, with a tentative D call TRBD2 (5 bases). The TCR comes from a man aged 35 to 55 in good health and CMV-seronegative. For the CDR3, the DNA is TGTGCCAGCAGCTTGGGGGAGAGGCCTACCTACGAGCAGTACTTC. The encoded protein is CASSLGERPTYEQYF. The full variable domain, with the rest looked up from reference TRBV5-6 and TRBJ2-7, is DAGVTQSPTHLIKTRGQQVTLRCSPKSGHDTVSWYQQALGQGPQFIFQYYEEEERQRGNFPDRFSGHQFPNYSSELNVNALLLGDSALYLCASSLGERPTYEQYFGPGTRLTVT.